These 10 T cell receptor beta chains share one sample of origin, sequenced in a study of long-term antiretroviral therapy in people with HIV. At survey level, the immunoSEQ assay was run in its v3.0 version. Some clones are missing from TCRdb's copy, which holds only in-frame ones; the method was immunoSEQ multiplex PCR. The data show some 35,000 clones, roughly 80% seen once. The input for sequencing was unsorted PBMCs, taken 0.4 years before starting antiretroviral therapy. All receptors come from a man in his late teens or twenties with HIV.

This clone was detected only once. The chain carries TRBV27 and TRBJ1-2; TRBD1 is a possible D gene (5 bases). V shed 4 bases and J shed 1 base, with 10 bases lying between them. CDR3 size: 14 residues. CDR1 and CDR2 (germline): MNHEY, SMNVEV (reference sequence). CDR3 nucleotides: TGTGCCAGCAGTTATGGAGGGGTTAACTATGGCTACACCTTC. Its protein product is CASSYGGVNYGYTF.

The CDR3 loop is CASSLYHLAQETQYF. Here the CDR3 DNA reads TGTGCCAGCAGCTTATACCACCTAGCACAAGAGACCCAGTACTTC. The rearrangement links TRBV11-2 to TRBJ2-5; D possibly corresponds to TRBD2 (5 bases). Trimming removed 2 bases from V and 2 bases from J, with 12 bases in between. Germline CDR1 SGHAT, CDR2 FQNNGV. The CDR3 spans 15 residues.

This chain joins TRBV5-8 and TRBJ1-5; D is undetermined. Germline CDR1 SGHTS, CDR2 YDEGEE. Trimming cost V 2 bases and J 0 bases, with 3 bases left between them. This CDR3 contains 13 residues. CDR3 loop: CASSFYSNQPQHF. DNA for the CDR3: TGTGCCAGCAGCTTCTATAGCAATCAGCCCCAGCATTTT.

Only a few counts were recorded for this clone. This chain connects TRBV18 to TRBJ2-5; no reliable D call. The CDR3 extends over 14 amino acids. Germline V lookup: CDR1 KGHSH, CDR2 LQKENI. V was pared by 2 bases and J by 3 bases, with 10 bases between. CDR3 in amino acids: CASSPAAAKETQYF. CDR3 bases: TGTGCCAGCTCACCAGCGGCCGCGAAAGAGACCCAGTACTTC.

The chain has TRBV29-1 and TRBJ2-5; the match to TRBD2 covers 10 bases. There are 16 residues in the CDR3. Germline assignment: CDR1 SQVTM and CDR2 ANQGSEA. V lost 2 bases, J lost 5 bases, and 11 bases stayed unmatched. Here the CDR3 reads CSVELAGVLAWETQYF. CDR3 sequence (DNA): TGCAGCGTTGAACTAGCGGGAGTTTTAGCTTGGGAGACCCAGTACTTC.

CDR3 sequence reads: CASSPGTLPPEQYF. The CDR3 bases are TGTGCCAGCTCACCGGGCACCCTCCCACCCGAGCAGTACTTC. The chain couples TRBV18 to TRBJ2-7; no firm D call. The ends were cut back, 3 bases at V and 6 bases at J, with 15 bases in the middle. The CDR3 spans 14 residues. From germline, CDR1 is KGHSH and CDR2 LQKENI. Full variable domain (rest looked up from reference TRBV18 and TRBJ2-7): NAGVMQNPRHLVRRRGQEARLRCSPMKGHSHVYWYRQLPEEGLKFMVYLQKENIIDESGMPKERFSAEFPKEGPSILRIQQVVRGDSAAYFCASSPGTLPPEQYFGPGTRLTVT.

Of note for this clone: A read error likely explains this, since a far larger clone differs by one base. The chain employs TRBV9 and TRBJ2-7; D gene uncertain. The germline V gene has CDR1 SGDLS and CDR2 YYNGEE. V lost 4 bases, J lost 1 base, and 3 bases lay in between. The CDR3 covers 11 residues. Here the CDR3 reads CASSPSYEQYF. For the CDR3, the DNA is TGTGCCAGCAGCCCTTCCTACGAGCAGTACTTC.

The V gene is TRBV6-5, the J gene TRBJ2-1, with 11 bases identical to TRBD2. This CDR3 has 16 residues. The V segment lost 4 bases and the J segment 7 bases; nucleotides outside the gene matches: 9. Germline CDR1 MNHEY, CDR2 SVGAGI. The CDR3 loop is CASSSKTSGSLNEQFF. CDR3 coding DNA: TGTGCCAGCAGTTCCAAAACTAGCGGGAGTTTGAATGAGCAGTTCTTC.

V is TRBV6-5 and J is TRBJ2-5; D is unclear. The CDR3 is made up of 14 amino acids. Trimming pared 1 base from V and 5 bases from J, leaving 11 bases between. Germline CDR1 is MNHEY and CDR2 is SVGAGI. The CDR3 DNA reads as TGTGCCAGCAGTTACTTGGACGGCGTGGAGACCCAGTACTTC. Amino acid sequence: CASSYLDGVETQYF.

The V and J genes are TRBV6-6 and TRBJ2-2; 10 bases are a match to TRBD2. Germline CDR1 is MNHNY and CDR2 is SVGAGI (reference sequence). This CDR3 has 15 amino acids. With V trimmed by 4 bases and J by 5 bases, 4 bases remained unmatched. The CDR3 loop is CASSLAGGLTGELFF. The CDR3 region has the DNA TGTGCCAGCAGTTTAGCGGGGGGCCTTACCGGGGAGCTGTTTTTT.